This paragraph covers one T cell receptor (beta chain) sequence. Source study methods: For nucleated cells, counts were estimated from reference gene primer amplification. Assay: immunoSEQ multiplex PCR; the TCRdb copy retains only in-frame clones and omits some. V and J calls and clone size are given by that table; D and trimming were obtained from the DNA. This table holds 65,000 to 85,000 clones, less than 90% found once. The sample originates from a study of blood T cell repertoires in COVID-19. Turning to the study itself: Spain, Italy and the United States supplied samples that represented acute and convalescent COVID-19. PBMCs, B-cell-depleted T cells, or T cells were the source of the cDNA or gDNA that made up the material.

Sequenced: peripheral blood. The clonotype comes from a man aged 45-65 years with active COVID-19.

This chain's CDR3 is CASSIATSLGEQYF. The DNA of the CDR3 is TGTGCCAGTAGTATCGCAACTAGTCTAGGCGAGCAGTACTTC. This rearrangement joins TRBV19 to TRBJ2-7; D is perhaps TRBD2 (5 bases). The CDR3 spans 14 residues. The V gene's germline CDR1 is LNHDA and CDR2 SQIVND (reference sequence). Trimming stripped 3 bases from V and 6 bases from J, with 15 bases between. The entire variable domain, with the rest obtained from reference TRBV19 and TRBJ2-7, is as follows: DGGITQSPKYLFRKEGQNVTLSCEQNLNHDAMYWYRQDPGQGLRLIYYSQIVNDFQKGDIAEGYSVSREKKESFPLTVTSAQKNPTAFYLCASSIATSLGEQYFGPGTRLTVT.